This TCR beta chain appears in the sequencing data of a study of OX40 agonist ivuxolimab in advanced cancers. Overall study: Those treated in dose escalation had hepatocellular carcinoma, melanoma, renal cell cancer or head and neck cancer.

As for this clone: Its antigen is undetermined.

General study results and limits: The CD4+ and CD8+ T cells in the blood had expanded clonally by week 6 at 0.1 to 3.0 mg/kg. The authors also found low normalized T-cell clonal expansion in some nonresponders.

The data were produced by immunoSEQ multiplex PCR, yet TCRdb's version contains in-frame clones alone and is incomplete. The table has 49,000 or so clones, 70% to 85% seen once. CDR1 is MNHNS, CDR2 SASEGT, per germline. With 6 bases removed from V and 4 bases from J, the gap between germline ends came to 12 bases. The CDR3 is 13 amino acids. The sample consisted of CD4+ or CD8+ T cells sorted from blood, taken in a trial of the OX40 agonist ivuxolimab. The chain combines TRBV6-1 with TRBJ1-2; possible D gene TRBD1, 5 bases. The source of this sequence is an adult with an advanced solid tumor such as melanoma, head and neck, liver or kidney cancer. The chain's CDR3 is CASRGRRGYGYTF. The CDR3 coding sequence is TGTGCCAGCAGGGGGCGACGTGGCTATGGCTACACCTTC.